The 31 T cell receptor beta chains given below trace back to one sample, sequenced in a study of T cell clonality in common variable immunodeficiency. The study, taken as a whole, reports: Common variable immunodeficiency TCR beta sequences reportedly had fewer deletions and N-nucleotide insertions.

The protocol was immunoSEQ multiplex PCR, while the TCRdb copy is restricted to in-frame clones and leaves out a portion. The table lists just over 15,000 clones, with no singletons. These receptors have no known antigen. Sequenced input: peripheral blood mononuclear cells. The receptors originated from a human donor with common variable immunodeficiency.

This clone was seen a handful of times. The chain's CDR3 is CSARLAGPQETQYF. The sequenced CDR3 bases are TGCAGTGCTAGACTAGCGGGACCCCAAGAGACC. The chain uses TRBV20-1 and TRBJ2-5, with TRBD2 matching over 9 bases. Read data end 3 residues before the CDR3 end; the end is taken from the germline J gene. Germline values: CDR1 DFQATT, CDR2 SNEGSKA (reference sequence). The CDR3 has 14 amino acids. Unmatched junction bases numbered 2, after V lost 2 bases and J lost 1 base.

This clone has more than one count but fewer than ten. Read data end 3 residues before the CDR3 end; the end is taken from the germline J gene. The chain employs TRBV7-9 and TRBJ1-1; D possibly corresponds to TRBD1 (6 bases). The CDR3 totals 14 residues. V was shortened by 2 bases and J by 4 bases, with 11 bases between the two germline ends. Germline CDR1 reads SEHNR; CDR2 reads FQNEAQ (reference sequence). The sequenced CDR3 bases are TGTGCCAGCAGCTTAAATAGGGGGGGCACTGAA. Protein: CASSLNRGGTE. The full CDR3 reads CASSLNRGGTEAFF.

In this sample, this clone turned up a few times. The read ends 3 residues shy of where the CDR3 ends; the end is completed using the germline J gene. V usage is TRBV18 and J usage is TRBJ1-2; weak D call: TRBD1 (6 bases). Trimming took 5 bases from V and 0 from J, leaving 13 bases between them. Germline V lookup: CDR1 KGHSH, CDR2 LQKENI. The CDR3 is made up of 15 amino acids. The sequenced part of the CDR3 DNA is TGTGCCAGCTCATCGACAGGCGAGACTAACTATGGC. Translating gives CASSSTGETNYG. The entire CDR3 reads CASSSTGETNYGYTF.

Concerning this clone: The missing CDR3 end, 3 residues past where the read stops, is filled in from the germline J gene. The chain couples TRBV19 to TRBJ2-5; TRBD2 is a possible D gene (5 bases). The germline CDR1 and CDR2 sequences are LNHDA and SQIVND (reference sequence). CDR3 length: 12 residues. V was clipped by 3 bases and J by 3 bases, with 5 bases between them. The chain's CDR3 is CASSIGEETQYF. CDR3 DNA (partial): TGTGCCAGTAGTATCGGGGAAGAGACC.

Concerning this clone: The read ends 3 residues shy of where the CDR3 ends; the end is completed using the germline J gene. The rearrangement joins TRBV19 to TRBJ2-1, with D unresolved. The CDR3 covers 12 residues. V lost 8 bases, J lost 3 bases, and 8 bases lay in between. Germline-derived CDR1 and CDR2 are LNHDA and SQIVND (reference sequence). The CDR3 reads CASSTYYNEQFF. The CDR3 DNA, read in part, is TGTGCCAGTTCCACATACTACAATGAG.

CDR3 residues: CASSGTGGNEQYF. Partial CDR3 DNA: TGTGCCAGCAGCGGGACAGGGGGTAACGAG. The J gene is TRBJ2-7, the V gene TRBV7-9; 11 positions agree with TRBD1. The CDR3 end lies 3 residues beyond the end of the read and is filled in from the germline J gene. The germline V gene has CDR1 SEHNR and CDR2 FQNEAQ (reference sequence). After removal of 5 bases from V and 5 bases from J, the junction contained 2 bases not matched to a gene. This CDR3 comprises 13 residues.

Notes on this clone: The CDR3 is cut off 3 residues early in the read; its end comes from the germline J gene. V gene TRBV18 combines with J gene TRBJ2-1; TRBD2 matches at 16 bases. Germline V lookup: CDR1 KGHSH, CDR2 LQKENI. Trimming took 3 bases from V and 0 from J; bases not matched to a gene: 5. The CDR3 covers 19 residues. CDR3 DNA (partial): TGTGCCAGCTCACCTCCTGGGACTAGCGGGGGGGCCTCCTACAATGAG. Residues: CASSPPGTSGGASYNE. The full CDR3 sequence reads CASSPPGTSGGASYNEQFF. The variable domain in full, with the rest retrieved from reference TRBV18 and TRBJ2-1, is NAGVMQNPRHLVRRRGQEARLRCSPMKGHSHVYWYRQLPEEGLKFMVYLQKENIIDESGMPKERFSAEFPKEGPSILRIQQVVRGDSAAYFCASSPPGTSGGASYNEQFFGPGTRLTVL.

By proportion, this clone is medium-sized (0.01 to 0.1%). The DNA ends 3 residues before the CDR3 does, and the rest of the CDR3 is filled in from the germline J gene. J is TRBJ1-5 and V is TRBV5-5, with 8 bases lining up with TRBD1. There are 15 residues in the CDR3. Looked up from germline, CDR1 is SGHKS and CDR2 is YYEKEE (reference sequence). Losses at the gene ends were 4 bases for V and 2 bases for J; bases not matched to a gene: 5. CDR3 bases read: TGTGCCAGCAGCCAGGGACAGGCGGGCAATCAGCCC. Its protein is CASSQGQAGNQP. The whole CDR3 protein is CASSQGQAGNQPQHF. The full variable domain, in which reference TRBV5-5 and TRBJ1-5 provide the parts outside the CDR3, is DAGVTQSPTHLIKTRGQQVTLRCSPISGHKSVSWYQQVLGQGPQFIFQYYEKEERGRGNFPDRFSARQFPNYSSELNVNALLLGDSALYLCASSQGQAGNQPQHFGDGTRLSIL.

This clone was seen only a few times. The read ends 3 residues early relative to the CDR3; the germline J gene fills the gap. The V and J genes are TRBV5-1 and TRBJ1-1; tentative D call: TRBD1 (5 bases). From germline, CDR1 is SGHRS and CDR2 YFSETQ. The CDR3 is made up of 14 amino acids. V lost 0 bases to trimming and J lost 4 bases, with 10 bases between them. CDR3 bases read: TGCGCCAGCAGCTTGGCTCAGGGAGGCACTGAA. Translating it yields CASSLAQGGTE. The whole CDR3 reads CASSLAQGGTEAFF. The full variable domain, rest sourced from reference TRBV5-1 and TRBJ1-1, is KAGVTQTPRYLIKTRGQQVTLSCSPISGHRSVSWYQQTPGQGLQFLFEYFSETQRNKGNFPGRFSGRQFSNSRSEMNVSTLELGDSALYLCASSLAQGGTEAFFGQGTRLTVV.

This clone has more than one count but fewer than ten. Sequencing ends 3 residues short of the CDR3 end; the germline J gene provides the rest. V and J are TRBV18 and TRBJ1-6; D perhaps matches TRBD1 (5 bases). Germline V lookup: CDR1 KGHSH, CDR2 LQKENI. The V end lost 3 bases, the J end lost 7 bases, and 10 bases lay between the germline ends. This CDR3 contains 14 residues. CDR3 sequence reads: CASSPGGENSPLHF. The CDR3 DNA, read in part, is TGTGCCAGCTCACCGGGAGGGGAGAATTCACCC. Full variable domain (remainder filled in from reference TRBV18 and TRBJ1-6): NAGVMQNPRHLVRRRGQEARLRCSPMKGHSHVYWYRQLPEEGLKFMVYLQKENIIDESGMPKERFSAEFPKEGPSILRIQQVVRGDSAAYFCASSPGGENSPLHFGNGTRLTVT.

This clone occurred many times. The observed sequence ends 3 residues before the CDR3 terminus, with the missing tail filled in from the germline J gene. V usage is TRBV5-1 and J usage is TRBJ2-4, with D uncertain. The V end was cut by 4 bases, the J end by 6 bases, with 14 bases between. The CDR3 totals 14 residues. The germline gives CDR1 SGHRS, CDR2 YFSETQ. The part of the CDR3 DNA that was read is TGCGCCAGCAGCCTGGAAACCAGGAGAAACATT. Its protein product is CASSLETRRNI. The CDR3 reads in full as CASSLETRRNIQYF.

In its sample, this clone was seen a few times. The read comes to an end 3 residues before the CDR3 does, leaving the germline J gene to fill in the end. V and J are TRBV6-2 or TRBV6-3 and TRBJ2-7; D is undetermined. The CDR3 sequence is 11 residues long. The V and J ends lost 5 bases and 3 bases respectively, with 5 bases between them. Germline CDR1 is MNHEY and CDR2 is SVGEGT. CDR3 bases read: TGTGCCAGCAGTCAGATCTACGAG. It encodes CASSQIYE. Given in full, the CDR3 is CASSQIYEQYF.

This clone was seen at least ten times. The sequence runs out 3 residues before the end of the CDR3; the remainder is reconstructed from the germline J gene. The chain uses TRBV7-2 and TRBJ2-1, with no clear D. Between the trimmed V and J ends, which lost 1 base and 9 bases, there was a span of 10 bases. This CDR3 has 13 residues. Germline loops: CDR1 SGHTA, CDR2 FQGNSA. The sequenced part of the CDR3 DNA is TGTGCCAGCAGCTTAGAAGGCTTCACTGAG. Its protein is CASSLEGFTE. The CDR3 in full is CASSLEGFTEQFF. The complete variable domain, with remaining parts taken from reference TRBV7-2 and TRBJ2-1, reads GAGVSQSPSNKVTEKGKDVELRCDPISGHTALYWYRQSLGQGLEFLIYFQGNSAPDKSGLPSDRFSAERTGGSVSTLTIQRTQQEDSAVYLCASSLEGFTEQFFGPGTRLTVL.

There are a few counts of this clone. The observed sequence ends 3 residues before the CDR3 terminus, with the missing tail filled in from the germline J gene. The genes are TRBV7-8 and TRBJ1-2, with D tentatively TRBD1 (5 bases). The V end lost 4 bases, the J end lost 5 bases, and 14 bases lay between the germline ends. CDR3 size: 14 residues. Germline loops: CDR1 SGHVS, CDR2 FQNEAQ. The CDR3 spells CASSSQGWGYGYTF. CDR3 bases read: TGTGCCAGCAGCTCCCAGGGCTGGGGATATGGC. The variable domain in full, completed from reference TRBV7-8 and TRBJ1-2, reads GAGVSQSPRYKVAKRGQDVALRCDPISGHVSLFWYQQALGQGPEFLTYFQNEAQLDKSGLPSDRFFAERPEGSVSTLKIQRTQQEDSAVYLCASSSQGWGYGYTFGSGTRLTVV.

This clone was detected a few times. The CDR3 goes on 3 residues after the read ends, and that part is filled in from the germline J gene. The chain recombines TRBV19 with TRBJ1-4; D is undetermined. This CDR3 is built from 14 residues. V was trimmed by 3 bases and J by 5 bases, leaving 10 bases between them. Germline V gene sequence: CDR1 LNHDA, CDR2 SQIVND (reference sequence). The CDR3 spells CASSITGLNEKLFF. The sequenced part of the CDR3 DNA is TGTGCCAGTAGTATTACCGGTTTAAATGAAAAA.

This clone was observed a handful of times. The CDR3 end falls 3 residues outside the read, so it is completed with the germline J gene. The chain joins TRBV7-9 to TRBJ2-7, with D unclear. This CDR3 region has 12 residues. From germline, CDR1 is SEHNR and CDR2 FQNEAQ (reference sequence). Trimming shortened V by 2 bases and J by 2 bases, and 4 bases separated the two germline ends. CDR3 DNA, as far as it was read: TGTGCCAGCAGCTTAACAGCCTACGAG. This encodes CASSLTAYE. The entire CDR3 protein reads CASSLTAYEQYF.

Of note for this clone: The read terminates 3 residues before the CDR3 end, so the remaining end is supplied by the germline J gene. The chain has TRBV5-6 and TRBJ1-1; D gene uncertain. The germline CDR1 and CDR2 sequences are SGHDT and YYEEEE. The CDR3 has 13 residues. V lost 4 bases, J lost 6 bases, and 13 bases lay in between. This CDR3 reads CASSDTSGAEAFF. The CDR3 bases that were read are TGTGCCAGCAGCGATACTAGCGGCGCTGAA.

A few counts support this clone. The read gets to within 3 residues of the CDR3 end, and the germline J gene fills in the rest. The chain employs TRBV5-1 and TRBJ2-7, with 9 bases lining up with TRBD1. The CDR3 runs 15 residues. Looked up from germline, CDR1 is SGHRS and CDR2 is YFSETQ. Losses at the gene ends were 5 bases for V and 0 bases for J; bases not matched to a gene: 6. CDR3: CASSYGDRASYEQYF. The part of the CDR3 DNA that was read is TGCGCCAGCAGTTACGGGGACAGGGCCTCCTACGAG.

A remark on this clone: Sequencing ends 3 residues short of the CDR3 end; the germline J gene provides the rest. The genes are TRBV18 and TRBJ2-5, with 14 bases identical to TRBD2. V was pared by 3 bases and J by 4 bases, with 1 base of the junction left unmatched. Germline values: CDR1 KGHSH, CDR2 LQKENI. This CDR3 comprises 15 residues. The covered CDR3 bases are TGTGCCAGCTCACCGGGACTAGCGGGAGTAGAGACC. Encoded protein: CASSPGLAGVET. The full CDR3 protein is CASSPGLAGVETQYF.

This clone appeared a few times. The read stops 3 residues short of the end of the CDR3; the missing end is completed from the germline J gene. The chain has TRBV7-6 and TRBJ2-1, with 11 bases aligning to TRBD1. The trim removed 6 bases at V and 6 bases at J, leaving 7 bases unmatched. The CDR3 length is 15 residues. CDR1 is SGHVS and CDR2 is FNYEAQ in the germline V gene. The sequenced CDR3 bases are TGTGCCAGCAGTCCGGACAGGGGGCTGATCAATGAG. Encoded protein: CASSPDRGLINE. The whole CDR3 region reads CASSPDRGLINEQFF.

Regarding this clone: The read terminates 3 residues before the CDR3 end, so the remaining end is supplied by the germline J gene. The chain carries TRBV7-3 and TRBJ2-7; D possibly corresponds to TRBD1 (6 bases). The CDR3 is 14 amino acids. Trimming left V 4 bases short and J 1 base short, with 11 bases between. CDR1 and CDR2 (germline): SGHTA, FQGTGA. CDR3 bases read: TGTGCCAGCAGCTCCCGGACAGAATCCTACGAG. Its protein product is CASSSRTESYE. The full-length CDR3 reads as CASSSRTESYEQYF.

On this clone: Read sequence stops 3 residues before the CDR3 end, and the germline J gene provides the missing end. This chain joins TRBV7-3 and TRBJ2-1; D may be TRBD2 (6 bases). CDR3 length: 14 residues. The germline V and J ends were trimmed by 1 base and 3 bases, with 7 bases remaining between them. The germline V gene has CDR1 SGHTA and CDR2 FQGTGA. The CDR3 DNA, read in part, is TGTGCCAGCAGCTTAATAGCGGACTACAATGAG. Translated, it gives CASSLIADYNE. The whole CDR3 region reads CASSLIADYNEQFF.

This clone has more than one count but fewer than ten. The read gets to within 3 residues of the CDR3 end, and the germline J gene fills in the rest. Other DNA sequences in this specimen translate into the identical CDR3. V is TRBV18 and J is TRBJ1-2, with D possibly matching TRBD1 (6 bases). V dropped 5 bases and J dropped 2 bases, with 9 bases sitting between them. CDR1 and CDR2 (germline): KGHSH, LQKENI. The CDR3 is 13 residues long. CDR3 loop: CASSRDKNYGYTF. The part of the CDR3 DNA that was read is TGTGCCAGCTCAAGGGACAAGAACTATGGC.

A word on this clone: The read comes to an end 3 residues before the CDR3 does, leaving the germline J gene to fill in the end. The chain couples TRBV2 to TRBJ2-7; D ambiguous. Germline V lookup: CDR1 SNHLY, CDR2 FYNNEI. This CDR3 contains 15 residues. V lost 2 bases, J lost 6 bases, and 17 bases lay in between. The CDR3 loop reads CASSESSQWVGEQYF. CDR3 DNA, as far as it was read: TGTGCCAGCAGTGAATCGTCACAGTGGGTTGGCGAG.

There are a few counts of this clone. The read finishes 3 residues shy of the CDR3 end, and the germline J gene is used to complete it. The chain links TRBV19 to TRBJ2-2; maybe TRBD2 (6 bases). The CDR3 sequence is 15 residues long. Germline V gene data show CDR1 as LNHDA and CDR2 as SQIVND (reference sequence). V dropped 2 bases and J dropped 4 bases, with 11 bases sitting between them. The CDR3 here is CASSIYQGGTGELFF. Incomplete CDR3 DNA: TGTGCCAGTAGTATATACCAGGGAGGCACCGGGGAG.

This clone was recorded a few times. The CDR3 end is not reached by the read, which stops 3 residues before it; the germline J gene fills it in. V and J are TRBV7-8 and TRBJ2-3; 7 bases map to TRBD1. Trimming removed 5 bases from V and 1 base from J; junction bases left unmatched: 9. The V gene's germline CDR1 is SGHVS and CDR2 FQNEAQ. This CDR3 contains 16 residues. CDR3 in amino acids: CASSPVFRGRTDTQYF. The sequenced CDR3 bases are TGTGCCAGCAGCCCCGTTTTTAGGGGGCGCACAGATACG.

On this clone: The read falls 3 residues short of the CDR3 end, and the missing part is taken from the germline J gene. The chain uses TRBV7-3 and TRBJ2-7, with TRBD2 matching 7 bases. V dropped 0 bases and J dropped 0; count of bases not matched to a gene: 2. The CDR3 spans 15 residues. The germline V gene has CDR1 SGHTA and CDR2 FQGTGA. CDR3 bases read: TGTGCCAGCAGCTTAACGGGGGGGACCTCCTACGAG. Protein product: CASSLTGGTSYE. The complete CDR3 protein is CASSLTGGTSYEQYF.

The CDR3 bases that were read are TGTGCCAGCAGTTACCTCAGGGACACCGGGGAG. Translated, it gives CASSYLRDTGE. The CDR3 as a whole reads CASSYLRDTGELFF. The rearrangement links TRBV6-2 or TRBV6-3 to TRBJ2-2; a possible D gene is TRBD1 (5 bases). The read gets to within 3 residues of the CDR3 end, and the germline J gene fills in the rest. Germline CDR1 reads MNHEY; CDR2 reads SVGEGT. V lost 2 bases to trimming and J lost 3 bases, with 7 bases between them. The CDR3 length is 14 residues.

Partial CDR3 DNA: TGTGCCAGCTCGCTATTAGACAGGGGCGATGGC. Its translation is CASSLLDRGDG. The whole CDR3 sequence reads CASSLLDRGDGYTF. This chain links TRBV18 with TRBJ1-2; TRBD1 aligns across 8 bases. Coverage ceases 3 residues before the CDR3 finishes, and the germline J gene fills in the end. Trimming cost V 6 bases and J 6 bases; bases outside gene matches: 9. CDR1 KGHSH and CDR2 LQKENI come from the germline V gene. CDR3 length: 14 residues.

Of note for this clone: The read falls 3 residues short of the CDR3 end, and the missing part is taken from the germline J gene. The chain couples TRBV6-4 to TRBJ2-3; 9 bases agree with TRBD2. With 2 bases clipped from V and 5 bases from J, the junction kept 11 bases outside the gene matches. The germline gives CDR1 MRHNA, CDR2 SNTAGT. This CDR3 comprises 17 residues. The DNA read from the CDR3 is TGTGCCAGCAGTGACGCGGCGGGAGGGGGCGGTCAAGATACG. Its translation: CASSDAAGGGGQDT. The full CDR3 is CASSDAAGGGGQDTQYF.

CDR3 sequence: CASSATELEAFF. Partial CDR3 DNA: TGTGCCAGCAGCGCGACAGAACTTGAA. This chain links TRBV7-8 with TRBJ1-1; the D gene is possibly TRBD1 (5 bases). The read halts 3 residues ahead of the CDR3 end, with the missing end drawn from the germline J gene. CDR1 is SGHVS and CDR2 is FQNEAQ in the germline V gene. Trimming stripped 5 bases from V and 7 bases from J, with 11 bases between. The CDR3 totals 12 residues.